One T cell receptor (beta chain) is described in this entry. Its target is not known. Germline loops: CDR1 SQVTM, CDR2 ANQGSEA. The CDR3 has 11 residues. Deletions cut 5 bases from V and 3 bases from J, with 8 bases between. This entry belongs to a study of CD8+ T cells in alopecia areata. Whole-study results and caveats: Under tofacitinib, fewer expanded CD8+ clones appeared among the top 100 scalp clones.

Sample treatment: oral pan-JAK inhibitor, 5-10 mg twice daily. Isolated RNA was reverse transcribed into cDNA used as the sequencing template. This table comes from immunoSEQ multiplex PCR, and its TCRdb copy is limited to in-frame clones, with some not included. The profile covers hundreds of thousands of clones, with about 60% appearing a single time and 0.93% taken by the ten largest. The source was CD4+ T cells sorted from blood, collected around week 52, from a patient treated with tofacitinib. This receptor was taken from a human donor with alopecia areata. J is TRBJ2-7 and V is TRBV29-1; D is undetermined. This CDR3 reads CSVTADYEQYF. CDR3 bases: TGCAGCGTTACGGCAGACTACGAGCAGTACTTC.